Listed below are T cell receptor beta chains from one sample, sequenced in a study of metastatic and nonmetastatic thyroid tumors. Using MiXCR, TCRdb reanalyzed the PCR reads. The sample shows over 70,000 clones, roughly 18% of them seen only once. Sequenced input: blood. These receptor sequences come from a female donor with papillary thyroid cancer or a benign thyroid nodule (not recorded which). Some clones in this sample may be carry-over from other donors' samples. Both conserved end residues are part of each CDR3. D genes are given only for firm matches. Some rows mark clone size as missing; the rest say once, few, many or name a class of expanded clone.

TGTGCCAGCAGCTCCGGGACAGGGGCGGGGGAGCAGTACTTC,CASSSGTGAGEQYF,TRBD1,TRBV28,14,TRBJ2-7,.
TGTGCCAGCAGCTTAGGGGCTTACAATGAGCAGTTCTTC,CASSLGAYNEQFF,.,TRBV7-9,13,TRBJ2-1,many
TGTGCCAGCTCACCATCCGACGGAAACACCATATATTTT,CASSPSDGNTIYF,.,TRBV18,13,TRBJ1-3,many
TGTGCCAGCAGTTTTTCGACGGGAAGAGAAGAAAAACTGTTTTTT,CASSFSTGREEKLFF,.,TRBV2,15,TRBJ1-4,many
TGCAGTGCTCCCGGGACCTTATCCACAGATACGCAGTATTTT,CSAPGTLSTDTQYF,.,TRBV20-1,14,TRBJ2-3,many
TGCGCCAGCAGCTTGGCGACTAGCGGGGCGAACACCGGGGAGCTGTTTTTT,CASSLATSGANTGELFF,TRBD2,TRBV5-1,17,TRBJ2-2,few
TGTGCCAGCAGCCCCGGACAGGGGGTCACTGAAGCTTTCTTT,CASSPGQGVTEAFF,TRBD1,TRBV5-4,14,TRBJ1-1,.
TGTGCCAGCAGCTTAGTCCAAGGGGCTGTCGGGGCCAACGTCCTGACTTTC,CASSLVQGAVGANVLTF,.,TRBV11-2,17,TRBJ2-6,.
TGTGCCAGCAGGCCAGGGGCCGGGAATCAGCCCCAGCATTTT,CASRPGAGNQPQHF,.,TRBV12-3/TRBV12-4,14,TRBJ1-5,many
TGTGCCTGGAACCCCCTAAAGGGTTGGACAGATACGCAGTATTTT,CAWNPLKGWTDTQYF,.,TRBV30,15,TRBJ2-3,once